The subject of this entry is one T cell receptor (beta chain). The target antigen is unknown. Treatment: oral pan-JAK inhibitor, 5-10 mg twice daily. Investigators sorted PBMCs to obtain both CD4+ and CD8+ T cells. These data originate in a study of CD8+ T cells in alopecia areata. cDNA serving as the sequencing template came from extracted, reverse transcribed RNA. Assay used: immunoSEQ multiplex PCR; TCRdb lists only in-frame clones, some missing. Among under 200,000 clones listed, under 70% were seen once. Deletions cut 1 base from V and 4 bases from J, with 10 bases between. The V gene's germline CDR1 is KGHSH and CDR2 LQKENI. The CDR3 covers 15 residues. Study-wide points: The study found TCR sharing across patients less clear than in mice, possibly for HLA reasons.

The TCR originated in a human donor with alopecia areata. The input for sequencing was CD4+ T cells sorted from blood, taken at week 4, from a patient treated with tofacitinib. The rearrangement joins TRBV18 to TRBJ2-2; D call uncertain. The CDR3 sequence is CASSPLDMSTGELFF. The CDR3 DNA is TGTGCCAGCTCACCACTTGACATGAGCACCGGGGAGCTGTTTTTT.